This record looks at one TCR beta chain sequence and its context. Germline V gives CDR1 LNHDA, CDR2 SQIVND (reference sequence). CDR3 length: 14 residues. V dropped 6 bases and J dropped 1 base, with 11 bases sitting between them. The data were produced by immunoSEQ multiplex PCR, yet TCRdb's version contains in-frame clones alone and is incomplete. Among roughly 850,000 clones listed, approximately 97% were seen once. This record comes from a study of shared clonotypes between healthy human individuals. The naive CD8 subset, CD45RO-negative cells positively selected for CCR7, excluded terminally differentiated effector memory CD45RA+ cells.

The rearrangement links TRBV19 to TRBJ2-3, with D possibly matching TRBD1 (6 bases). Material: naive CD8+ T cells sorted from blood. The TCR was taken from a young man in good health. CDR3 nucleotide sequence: TGTGCCAGTAGACCGGGACACCGCACAGATACGCAGTATTTT. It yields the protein CASRPGHRTDTQYF.